Shown below are 21 T cell receptor beta chains from a single sample sequenced in a study of T-cell memory formation after mild COVID-19. TCRdb reanalysed the 5' RACE reads using MiXCR and keeps one entry per CDR3 protein. The table lists roughly 200,000 distinct CDR3 sequences, about 20% of them singletons. Specimen: PBMCs or a T cell subset sorted from them (not recorded which). These receptors all come from an adult woman who had mild COVID-19 (a few samples of this study predate the infection). Cell type and time point are not known.

V gene TRBV5-4 combines with J gene TRBJ2-3, with a possible D match to TRBD1 (6 bases). V was shortened by 4 bases and J by 12 bases, with 18 bases between the two germline ends. The V gene's germline CDR1 is SGHNT and CDR2 YYREEE (reference sequence). CDR3 length: 13 residues. The chain's CDR3 is CASSRDNPKPQYF. The DNA for the CDR3 is TGTGCCAGCAGCCGGGACAACCCCAAACCCCAGTATTTT.

As DNA, the CDR3 is TGTGCCAGCAGCTTGCAGGCAAACTACGAGCAGTACTTC. Translated: CASSLQANYEQYF. The genes are TRBV7-6 and TRBJ2-7; the D is unclear. Trimming cost V 3 bases and J 3 bases, with 9 bases left between them. From germline, CDR1 is SGHVS and CDR2 FNYEAQ. The CDR3 covers 13 residues.

The chain recombines TRBV4-1 with TRBJ1-3; the D gene is possibly TRBD1 (5 bases). Germline CDR1 is MGHRA and CDR2 is YSYEKL. With 0 bases removed from V and 8 bases from J, the gap between germline ends came to 14 bases. The CDR3 spans 15 residues. The CDR3 sequence: CASSQEMLQGHTIYF. CDR3 sequence (DNA): TGCGCCAGCAGCCAAGAGATGTTGCAGGGCCACACCATATATTTT.

This clonotype has a handful of counts. V usage is TRBV5-1 and J usage is TRBJ2-2, with 7 bases identical to TRBD2. The CDR3 contains 15 residues. The junction had 0 bases not matched to a gene; V was cut back by 0 bases and J by 1 base. Germline V gene data show CDR1 as SGHRS and CDR2 as YFSETQ. CDR3 protein: CASSLASGNTGELFF. CDR3 nucleotide sequence: TGCGCCAGCAGCTTGGCTAGCGGGAACACCGGGGAGCTGTTTTTT. The variable domain in full, with the rest retrieved from reference TRBV5-1 and TRBJ2-2, is KAGVTQTPRYLIKTRGQQVTLSCSPISGHRSVSWYQQTPGQGLQFLFEYFSETQRNKGNFPGRFSGRQFSNSRSEMNVSTLELGDSALYLCASSLASGNTGELFFGEGSRLTVL.

Concerning this clonotype itself: A read error may explain this, as a much larger clone is one base away. The V call is TRBV9, the J call TRBJ2-7; D uncertain. CDR3 length: 13 residues. Trimming pared 0 bases from V and 0 bases from J, leaving 4 bases between. Germline assignment: CDR1 SGDLS and CDR2 YYNGEE. The CDR3 DNA follows: TGTGCCAGCAGCGTAGGGCTCTCCTACGAGCAGTACTTC. Translation: CASSVGLSYEQYF.

V usage is TRBV27 and J usage is TRBJ2-7; D is possibly TRBD1 or TRBD2 (5 bases each). The CDR3 has 14 amino acids. Germline V CDR1 and CDR2: MNHEY, SMNVEV (reference sequence). Trimming left V 2 bases short and J 3 bases short, with 11 bases between. The CDR3 here is CASSLRDGYYEQYF. The CDR3 DNA follows: TGTGCCAGCAGTTTAAGGGACGGATACTACGAGCAGTACTTC.

The chain combines TRBV7-9 with TRBJ2-1; 11 bases agree with TRBD2. The CDR3 sequence is 17 residues long. Germline V gene lookup returns CDR1 SEHNR and CDR2 FQNEAQ (reference sequence). J was trimmed by 3 bases and V by 5 bases; bases with no gene match: 9. The CDR3 DNA is TGTGCCAGCAGCCCAAGTTCGGGACTAGCGGTCTACAATGAGCAGTTCTTC. It translates to CASSPSSGLAVYNEQFF. Full variable domain (rest looked up from reference TRBV7-9 and TRBJ2-1): DTGVSQNPRHKITKRGQNVTFRCDPISEHNRLYWYRQTLGQGPEFLTYFQNEAQLEKSRLLSDRFSAERPKGSFSTLEIQRTEQGDSAMYLCASSPSSGLAVYNEQFFGPGTRLTVL.

A remark on this clonotype: Germline and junction disagree at one end, which may indicate a read error. In nucleotides, the CDR3 is TGTGCCAGCAGCTTGACAGAGAACACTGAAGCTCTCTTT. Translation: CASSLTENTEALF. This chain joins TRBV5-6 and TRBJ1-1; D is uncertain. There are 13 residues in the CDR3. The germline V gene has CDR1 SGHDT and CDR2 YYEEEE.

The sample holds a few counts of this clonotype. The rearrangement uses TRBV7-6 and TRBJ2-5; D might be TRBD1 (6 bases). V lost 3 bases, J lost 5 bases, and 10 bases lay in between. CDR3 size: 13 residues. Germline lookup yields CDR1 SGHVS and CDR2 FNYEAQ. The CDR3 nucleotides read TGTGCCAGCAGCTTTGGCAGGGGTGAGACCCAGTACTTC. Amino acid sequence: CASSFGRGETQYF.

This chain connects TRBV12-5 to TRBJ2-5; D is uncertain. The V gene's germline CDR1 is LGHNT and CDR2 FRNRAP. There are 12 residues in the CDR3. Trimming left V 5 bases short and J 5 bases short, with 9 bases between. Here the CDR3 reads CASGMSWETQYF. The CDR3 region has the DNA TGTGCTAGTGGTATGAGTTGGGAGACCCAGTACTTC.

This clonotype was seen more than once but under ten times. The chain joins TRBV2 to TRBJ2-7, with D possibly TRBD2 on 5 matching bases. Germline V gives CDR1 SNHLY, CDR2 FYNNEI. The CDR3 has 13 residues. V was clipped by 6 bases and J by 0 bases, with 9 bases between them. The CDR3 loop is CASRTRASYEQYF. CDR3 DNA sequence: TGTGCCAGCAGGACGCGGGCCTCCTACGAGCAGTACTTC.

This clonotype was recorded a few times. The rearrangement links TRBV27 to TRBJ2-7, with D unresolved. The CDR3 has 14 residues. The V gene's germline CDR1 is MNHEY and CDR2 SMNVEV (reference sequence). V shed 2 bases and J shed 2 bases, with 10 bases lying between them. CDR3 in amino acids: CASSLGPLAYEQYF. As DNA, the CDR3 is TGTGCCAGCAGTTTAGGGCCGCTAGCCTACGAGCAGTACTTC.

The table lists this clonotype with many counts. The rearrangement joins TRBV7-9 to TRBJ2-3; 7 bases map to TRBD2. CDR3 size: 16 residues. Germline assignment: CDR1 SEHNR and CDR2 FQNEAQ (reference sequence). Trimming at V came to 5 bases and at J to 0 bases, leaving 8 bases not matched to a gene. The CDR3: CASSLIRAGSTDTQYF. In nucleotides, the CDR3 is TGTGCCAGCAGCCTAATCCGAGCGGGGAGCACAGATACGCAGTATTTT.

This clonotype was observed a few times. The chain carries TRBV7-9 and TRBJ1-1; no clear D. Germline CDR1 reads SEHNR; CDR2 reads FQNEAQ (reference sequence). Between the trimmed V and J ends, which lost 6 bases and 5 bases, there was a span of 10 bases. The CDR3 runs 12 residues. In DNA form, the CDR3 reads TGTGCCAGCAGTGATCCGGGGACTGAAGCTTTCTTT. This gives the protein CASSDPGTEAFF.

This clonotype has ten or more counts. The genes are TRBV5-4 and TRBJ2-1; 11 nucleotides line up with TRBD1. CDR1 and CDR2 from the germline V gene are SGHNT and YYREEE (reference sequence). The CDR3 has 15 residues. V shed 4 bases and J 6 bases; nucleotides not matched to a gene: 6. In DNA, the CDR3 is TGTGCCAGCAGCACGCGGACAGGGGGCTTCAATGAGCAGTTCTTC. It yields the protein CASSTRTGGFNEQFF.

The chain links TRBV13 to TRBJ2-3, with no clear D. The CDR3 runs 11 residues. V gave up 10 bases and J gave up 6 bases, with 11 bases separating them. Per the germline V gene, CDR1 is PRHDT and CDR2 is FYEKMQ (reference sequence). CDR3 nucleotide sequence: TGTGCCACCCTAATTGTTGATACGCAGTATTTT. Protein sequence: CATLIVDTQYF.

The V and J genes are TRBV7-6 and TRBJ2-6; TRBD1 aligns across 9 bases. CDR3 length: 17 residues. Germline V gene lookup returns CDR1 SGHVS and CDR2 FNYEAQ. With V trimmed by 5 bases and J by 3 bases, 8 bases remained unmatched. In DNA form, the CDR3 reads TGTGCCAGCAGCCCCGGGACAGGGCTAGGTGGGGCCAACGTCCTGACTTTC. Translation: CASSPGTGLGGANVLTF.

The CDR3 nucleotides read TGTGCCACCAGTGATTGGTCCGCGAACACCGGGGAGCTGTTTTTT. It is translated as CATSDWSANTGELFF. The chain combines TRBV24-1 with TRBJ2-2; D gene unclear. V was trimmed by 2 bases and J by 0 bases, leaving 6 bases between them. This CDR3 has 15 residues. Per germline, CDR1 KGHDR and CDR2 SFDVKD.

This clonotype was seen only a few times. This sequence joins TRBV7-9 and TRBJ1-1; 9 bases align to TRBD1. The CDR3 has 19 residues. Germline assignment: CDR1 SEHNR and CDR2 FQNEAQ (reference sequence). V shed 5 bases and J 2 bases; nucleotides not matched to a gene: 18. The DNA for the CDR3 is TGTGCCAGCAGCCCGAAGTTCGAATGGGACAGGGACCTAAACACTGAAGCTTTCTTT. Protein sequence: CASSPKFEWDRDLNTEAFF.

This clonotype has just a few counts. V is TRBV5-1 and J is TRBJ2-1; D gene unclear. This CDR3 comprises 12 residues. Germline loops: CDR1 SGHRS, CDR2 YFSETQ. Trimming removed 0 bases at V and 6 bases at J, with 4 bases between. Here the CDR3 reads CASSLDVNEQFF. DNA for the CDR3: TGCGCCAGCAGCTTGGACGTCAATGAGCAGTTCTTC. Supplemented by reference TRBV5-1 and TRBJ2-1, the full variable domain reads KAGVTQTPRYLIKTRGQQVTLSCSPISGHRSVSWYQQTPGQGLQFLFEYFSETQRNKGNFPGRFSGRQFSNSRSEMNVSTLELGDSALYLCASSLDVNEQFFGPGTRLTVL.

The rearrangement uses TRBV6-5 and TRBJ2-5; D is possibly TRBD1 (6 bases). With 2 bases removed from V and 2 bases from J, the gap between germline ends came to 9 bases. This CDR3 has 14 residues. Per the germline V gene, CDR1 is MNHEY and CDR2 is SVGAGI. The DNA for the CDR3 is TGTGCCAGCAGTTACGGGCAGGGGCAAGAGACCCAGTACTTC. Its protein product is CASSYGQGQETQYF.